This TCR beta chain was captured in a study of control samples from healthy donors and cancer patients. Repertoires were generated with immunoSEQ multiplex PCR, while TCRdb's copy carries only in-frame clones and drops some. Here the sample spans 80,000 or so clones, about 95% being singletons. Germline V gene lookup returns CDR1 MNHEY and CDR2 SVGAGI. The CDR3 has 16 residues. J was trimmed by 7 bases and V by 4 bases; bases with no gene match: 13. The sequencing input was blood. The TCR originated in a woman aged 40 to 50 in good health. The chain uses TRBV6-5 and TRBJ2-7; 10 nucleotides match TRBD2. The CDR3 sequence: CASSFRLAGGMEEQYF. The CDR3 DNA follows: TGTGCCAGCAGTTTCCGATTAGCGGGAGGAATGGAAGAGCAGTACTTC.